These 17 T cell receptor beta chains came from one sample sequenced in a study of identical twins. TCRdb reprocessed the 5' RACE reads via MiXCR and lists one record per CDR3 protein. The sample records 400,000 to 500,000 distinct CDR3 sequences, more than 13% being singletons. Separately, the same data were catalogued under a study of yellow fever vaccine responses in identical twins.

Material: CD4+ T cells sorted from blood. The receptors shown here come from a woman aged 18 to 35 in good health.

This chain links TRBV25-1 with TRBJ2-1; 7 bases match TRBD2. CDR1 and CDR2 (germline): MGHDK, SYGVNS. J gave up 7 bases and V 2 bases, and 8 bases lay outside the gene matches. The CDR3 is 15 amino acids. CDR3 in DNA: TGTGCCAGCAGTGAAGTGGGGGGGGATCGGAATGAGCAGTTCTTC. It translates to CASSEVGGDRNEQFF.

The rearrangement joins TRBV9 to TRBJ2-2; 10 nucleotides match TRBD1. V trimming: 4 bases; J trimming: 4 bases; junction bases outside the gene matches: 10. Germline-derived CDR1 and CDR2 are SGDLS and YYNGEE. The CDR3 has 17 amino acids. CDR3: CASSPRDRGFGTGELFF. The CDR3 DNA sequence: TGTGCCAGCAGCCCCCGGGACAGGGGATTCGGCACCGGGGAGCTGTTTTTT.

Many counts were recorded for this clonotype. The chain couples TRBV6-2 or TRBV6-3 to TRBJ2-1; D remains ambiguous. Germline assignment: CDR1 MNHEY and CDR2 SVGEGT. This CDR3 has 15 residues. V lost 2 bases and J 0 bases, leaving 8 bases between the germline ends. The CDR3 nucleotides read TGTGCCAGCAGTTACCTCCAGAGCTCCTACAATGAGCAGTTCTTC. It encodes CASSYLQSSYNEQFF.

J is TRBJ2-3 and V is TRBV12-3 or TRBV12-4; D remains unclear. The V end was cut by 4 bases, the J end by 4 bases, with 15 bases between. The CDR3 covers 15 residues. The CDR3 reads CASSSTGVPSDTQYF. DNA for the CDR3: TGTGCCAGCAGTTCGACTGGGGTGCCCTCAGATACGCAGTATTTT.

The table lists this clonotype with a few counts. The chain links TRBV18 to TRBJ2-1; the D is unclear. The CDR3 totals 13 residues. Germline V gene lookup returns CDR1 KGHSH and CDR2 LQKENI. Trimming took 3 bases from V and 10 from J, leaving 13 bases between them. The CDR3 DNA reads as TGTGCCAGCTCACCTGAGCTTTTGGGGGAGCAGTTCTTC. Amino acid sequence: CASSPELLGEQFF.

This clonotype came up many times. The chain joins TRBV12-3 or TRBV12-4 to TRBJ2-4; 10 nucleotides match TRBD1. The trim removed 3 bases at V and 2 bases at J, leaving 7 bases unmatched. The CDR3 sequence is 17 residues long. In DNA, the CDR3 is TGTGCCAGCAGTTTCACGACAGGGGGCTCGACCAAAAACATTCAGTACTTC. Translating gives CASSFTTGGSTKNIQYF.

In its sample, this clonotype was seen many times. V usage is TRBV5-1 and J usage is TRBJ2-5; 7 bases are a match to TRBD1. The CDR3 covers 13 residues. The germline gives CDR1 SGHRS, CDR2 YFSETQ. V gave up 5 bases and J gave up 2 bases; unmatched junction bases: 3. CDR3 in amino acids: CASRGTAQETQYF. CDR3 DNA sequence: TGCGCCAGCAGGGGGACAGCGCAAGAGACCCAGTACTTC.

This clonotype was picked up a small number of times. The chain combines TRBV10-3 with TRBJ2-2; TRBD1 agrees at 8 bases. The junction had 5 bases not matched to a gene; V was cut back by 8 bases and J by 0 bases. Germline CDR1 is ENHRY and CDR2 is SYGVKD. The CDR3 loop spans 15 amino acids. The CDR3 DNA reads as TGTGCCATCGGAAGACAGGGGACGAACACCGGGGAGCTGTTTTTT. Encoded protein: CAIGRQGTNTGELFF.

The chain recombines TRBV23-1 with TRBJ2-7; TRBD1 matches 7 bases. TRBV23-1 carries the ORF label, with uncertain function. This CDR3 has 15 residues. J gave up 6 bases and V 3 bases, and 11 bases lay outside the gene matches. CDR3 protein: CASSHPDRVRREQYF. CDR3 DNA: TGCGCCAGCAGTCACCCCGACAGGGTCAGACGCGAGCAGTACTTC.

This clonotype was recorded once. Relative to the germline gene, one junction end is altered; a read error may explain this. The chain carries TRBV3-1 and TRBJ2-1; 11 positions agree with TRBD2. CDR1 LGHDT and CDR2 YNNKEL come from the germline V gene (reference sequence). The CDR3 is made up of 18 amino acids. The CDR3 nucleotides are TGTGCCAGCCGCCACTTAGCGGGGGGGCTCGTTTCCTACAATGAGCAGTTCTTC. Translated, it gives CASRHLAGGLVSYNEQFF.

This chain links TRBV28 with TRBJ2-7; 8 bases fit TRBD1. Germline CDR1 reads MDHEN; CDR2 reads SYDVKM. Trimming cost V 3 bases and J 3 bases; bases outside gene matches: 7. The CDR3 runs 15 residues. CDR3 amino acids: CASSFPGQGFYEQYF. In DNA, the CDR3 is TGTGCCAGCAGTTTCCCAGGACAGGGTTTCTACGAGCAGTACTTC.

This clonotype has a count of ten or more. The rearrangement links TRBV5-1 to TRBJ2-1; 9 nucleotides line up with TRBD1. J lost 9 bases, V lost 3 bases, and 4 bases had no gene match. Looked up from germline, CDR1 is SGHRS and CDR2 is YFSETQ. The CDR3 covers 13 residues. For the CDR3, the DNA is TGCGCCAGCAGCTACGGGACAGGGTTTGAGCAGTTCTTC. It translates to CASSYGTGFEQFF.

The J gene is TRBJ2-5, the V gene TRBV7-9; 7 positions agree with TRBD2. Germline V gene sequence: CDR1 SEHNR, CDR2 FQNEAQ (reference sequence). This CDR3 region has 16 residues. Trimming at V came to 4 bases and at J to 4 bases, leaving 12 bases not matched to a gene. The CDR3 sequence is CASSSPGPGGGETQYF. The CDR3 bases are TGTGCCAGCAGCTCACCGGGGCCCGGCGGGGGAGAGACCCAGTACTTC.

In nucleotides, the CDR3 is TGTGCCAGCAGAGGGGCCCTTAACAATGAGCAGTTCTTC. Protein product: CASRGALNNEQFF. The J gene is TRBJ2-1, the V gene TRBV27; possible D gene TRBD1, 5 bases. The germline CDR1 and CDR2 sequences are MNHEY and SMNVEV (reference sequence). With 6 bases removed from V and 5 bases from J, the gap between germline ends came to 11 bases. This CDR3 has 13 residues.

This clonotype was observed at least ten times. The CDR3 here is CAISEPLRGNSYNEQFF. The DNA of the CDR3 is TGTGCCATCAGTGAGCCACTACGGGGGAACTCCTACAATGAGCAGTTCTTC. The chain links TRBV10-3 to TRBJ2-1, with a possible D match to TRBD2 (6 bases). V was pared by 2 bases and J by 0 bases, with 14 bases between. Germline V CDR1 and CDR2: ENHRY, SYGVKD. The CDR3 has 17 residues.

The rearrangement uses TRBV20-1 and TRBJ2-1; D gene unclear. The CDR3 is 14 amino acids. V lost 2 bases and J lost 7, with 15 bases in between. Germline V gene data show CDR1 as DFQATT and CDR2 as SNEGSKA (reference sequence). The CDR3 sequence: CSARFPIQRNEQFF. The DNA for the CDR3 is TGCAGTGCTAGATTCCCGATACAGAGGAATGAGCAGTTCTTC.

The sample holds a few counts of this clonotype. The rearrangement joins TRBV4-2 to TRBJ1-5; no reliable D call. Germline assignment: CDR1 LGHNA and CDR2 YNFKEQ. The CDR3 is 13 amino acids. Trimming took 2 bases from V and 6 from J, leaving 8 bases between them. CDR3 sequence: CASSQLLGQPQHF. The CDR3 DNA reads TGTGCCAGCAGCCAACTTCTAGGTCAGCCCCAGCATTTT.